The 20 T cell receptor beta chains given below trace back to one sample, sequenced in a study of shared clonotypes between healthy human individuals. Assay used: immunoSEQ multiplex PCR; TCRdb lists only in-frame clones, some missing. The sample has 2 million to 2.5 million clones; about 94% are singletons. Sequencing was carried out using naive CD4+ T cells sorted from blood. Described subset: CD45RA+ positively selected. Every receptor here comes from a man between 18 and 35 years old in good health.

V is TRBV5-4 and J is TRBJ2-3; D is ambiguous. The CDR3 runs 13 residues. V was shortened by 4 bases and J by 0 bases, with 6 bases between the two germline ends. Germline V gene lookup returns CDR1 SGHNT and CDR2 YYREEE (reference sequence). CDR3 coding DNA: TGTGCCAGCAGCCAAAGGAGCACAGATACGCAGTATTTT. It encodes CASSQRSTDTQYF.

This chain joins TRBV6-1 and TRBJ2-7; TRBD2 might be the D (5 bases). Germline CDR1 reads MNHNS; CDR2 reads SASEGT. The CDR3 contains 14 residues. V was cut by 4 bases and J by 0 bases, with 10 bases left in between. CDR3 sequence (DNA): TGTGCCAGCAGTGTCATAACTAGCTCCTACGAGCAGTACTTC. It codes for CASSVITSSYEQYF.

Here the CDR3 DNA reads TGCGCCAGCAGCCGAGGACAGGGGGAATCACAGCCCCAGCATTTT. Its translation is CASSRGQGESQPQHF. J is TRBJ1-5 and V is TRBV4-1, with 10 positions matching TRBD1. The CDR3 is made up of 15 amino acids. J lost 7 bases, V lost 4 bases, and 7 bases had no gene match. CDR1 is MGHRA and CDR2 is YSYEKL in the germline V gene.

The chain recombines TRBV2 with TRBJ1-2; a possible D gene is TRBD1 (5 bases). V was shortened by 3 bases and J by 2 bases, with 13 bases between the two germline ends. The CDR3 contains 15 residues. Looked up from germline, CDR1 is SNHLY and CDR2 is FYNNEI. CDR3 region: CASSDVGGANYGYTF. The DNA of the CDR3 is TGTGCCAGCAGTGATGTAGGTGGGGCGAACTATGGCTACACCTTC.

V and J are TRBV29-1 and TRBJ2-1, with 12 bases lining up with TRBD2. The CDR3 contains 13 residues. Germline CDR1 is SQVTM and CDR2 is ANQGSEA. J lost 9 bases, V lost 5 bases, and 5 bases had no gene match. The DNA of the CDR3 is TGCAGCGTTCGAGGACTAGCGGGATTTGAGCAGTTCTTC. This codes for CSVRGLAGFEQFF.

The CDR3 is CASSAPPGTSGRYQETQYF. CDR3 sequence (DNA): TGTGCCAGCAGTGCCCCTCCCGGGACTAGCGGGAGGTACCAAGAGACCCAGTACTTC. The chain links TRBV9 to TRBJ2-5; 15 bases match TRBD2. CDR3 length: 19 amino acids. Germline CDR1 is SGDLS and CDR2 is YYNGEE. V shed 5 bases and J 0 bases; nucleotides not matched to a gene: 11. Drawing the rest from reference TRBV9 and TRBJ2-5, the complete variable domain is DSGVTQTPKHLITATGQRVTLRCSPRSGDLSVYWYQQSLDQGLQFLIQYYNGEERAKGNILERFSAQQFPDLHSELNLSSLELGDSALYFCASSAPPGTSGRYQETQYFGPGTRLLVL.

The chain combines TRBV7-9 with TRBJ1-2; unclear D gene. The length of the CDR3 is 14 residues. CDR1 is SEHNR and CDR2 is FQNEAQ in the germline V gene (reference sequence). Trimming took off 2 bases at V and 8 bases at J, with 15 bases between the two ends. The CDR3 reads CASSLLSGVGGYTF. The CDR3, as DNA: TGTGCCAGCAGCTTACTCTCAGGCGTGGGGGGCTACACCTTC. The full variable domain, its missing parts supplied by reference TRBV7-9 and TRBJ1-2, is DTGVSQNPRHKITKRGQNVTFRCDPISEHNRLYWYRQTLGQGPEFLTYFQNEAQLEKSRLLSDRFSAERPKGSFSTLEIQRTEQGDSAMYLCASSLLSGVGGYTFGSGTRLTVV.

Details on this clone: The same CDR3 can be traced to other DNA sequences in this sample. This chain uses TRBV6-5 with TRBJ2-2, with TRBD1 identical over 8 bases. This CDR3 spans 14 amino acids. CDR1 and CDR2 (germline): MNHEY, SVGAGI. V lost 6 bases to trimming and J lost 2 bases; unmatched junction nucleotides: 2. In DNA form, the CDR3 reads TGTGCCAGCAGAGGGACAGGCAACACCGGGGAGCTGTTTTTT. Protein: CASRGTGNTGELFF.

The J gene is TRBJ1-2, the V gene TRBV7-6; D uncertain. CDR1 SGHVS and CDR2 FNYEAQ come from the germline V gene. CDR3 length equals 11 residues. Trimming pared 1 base from V and 14 bases from J, leaving 11 bases between. The CDR3 DNA follows: TGTGCCAGCAGCTTAGGAGGGAGTTTAACCTTC. It encodes CASSLGGSLTF.

The J gene is TRBJ2-3, the V gene TRBV30; the D gene is possibly TRBD2 (6 bases). Trimming took off 7 bases at V and 8 bases at J, with 13 bases between the two ends. This CDR3 is built from 11 residues. Germline-derived CDR1 and CDR2 are GTSNPN and SVGIG (reference sequence). CDR3 in amino acids: CAFFPGATQYF. In nucleotides, the CDR3 is TGTGCCTTTTTCCCGGGAGCTACGCAGTATTTT.

The V and J genes are TRBV5-1 and TRBJ2-7; tentatively, D is TRBD1 or TRBD2 (6 bases each). The CDR3 runs to 19 residues. Trimming removed 1 base at V and 2 bases at J, with 25 bases between. In germline, CDR1 is SGHRS, CDR2 YFSETQ. The CDR3 DNA reads as TGCGCCAGCAGCTTGAACCGGCAAGGGGGGAGTTACCCCGCCTACGAGCAGTACTTC. Its protein is CASSLNRQGGSYPAYEQYF.

This clone was picked up one time. J is TRBJ2-5 and V is TRBV20-1; D gene unclear. With 4 bases removed from V and 5 bases from J, the gap between germline ends came to 5 bases. There are 10 residues in the CDR3. Germline CDR1 DFQATT, CDR2 SNEGSKA (reference sequence). In DNA, the CDR3 is TGCAGTGCTACAATCGAGACCCAGTACTTC. Translating it yields CSATIETQYF.

The chain uses TRBV5-5 and TRBJ1-6; D gene ambiguous. V lost 0 bases and J 9 bases, leaving 10 bases between the germline ends. The V gene's germline CDR1 is SGHKS and CDR2 YYEKEE (reference sequence). The CDR3 covers 14 residues. This chain's CDR3 is CASSLVGALSPLHF. The CDR3 DNA reads TGTGCCAGCAGCTTGGTAGGCGCCCTTTCACCCCTCCACTTT.

V and J are TRBV7-8 and TRBJ1-2; D gene ambiguous. The germline V and J ends were trimmed by 2 bases and 2 bases, with 6 bases remaining between them. Looked up from germline, CDR1 is SGHVS and CDR2 is FQNEAQ. The CDR3 has 13 residues. The CDR3 sequence: CASSLLQNYGYTF. As DNA, the CDR3 is TGTGCCAGCAGCTTACTACAGAACTATGGCTACACCTTC.

The chain carries TRBV19 and TRBJ2-2; weak D call: TRBD1 (6 bases). V lost 5 bases, J lost 4 bases, and 8 bases lay in between. Germline-derived CDR1 and CDR2 are LNHDA and SQIVND (reference sequence). This CDR3 region has 13 residues. The CDR3 DNA is TGTGCCAGTAGTCGGGACACCACCGGGGAGCTGTTTTTT. Amino acids: CASSRDTTGELFF.

The genes are TRBV28 and TRBJ1-1; 9 bases fit TRBD1. Germline V lookup: CDR1 MDHEN, CDR2 SYDVKM. CDR3 length: 14 residues. V trimming: 6 bases; J trimming: 4 bases; junction bases outside the gene matches: 6. CDR3 nucleotide sequence: TGTGCCAGCAGGAAGACAGGGGGGGGCACTGAAGCTTTCTTT. It specifies CASRKTGGGTEAFF.

This clone came up once. V usage is TRBV28 and J usage is TRBJ2-3, with D unresolved. Germline-derived CDR1 and CDR2 are MDHEN and SYDVKM. Trimming removed 6 bases from V and 14 bases from J, with 15 bases in between. This CDR3 comprises 11 residues. Here the CDR3 DNA reads TGTGCCAGCAGCAGTTCTAATGCAGTGTATTTT. This codes for CASSSSNAVYF.

The chain has TRBV6-6 and TRBJ2-7, with 13 positions matching TRBD2. The CDR3 loop spans 15 amino acids. Germline V gene lookup returns CDR1 MNHNY and CDR2 SVGAGI (reference sequence). J gave up 2 bases and V 2 bases, and 0 bases lay outside the gene matches. The CDR3 reads CASSYGTSGTYEQYF. CDR3 nucleotides: TGTGCCAGCAGTTACGGGACTAGCGGGACCTACGAGCAGTACTTC.

The J gene is TRBJ2-2, the V gene TRBV5-1; TRBD1 agrees at 7 bases. V was clipped by 4 bases and J by 1 base; unmatched bases: 4. This CDR3 has 15 amino acids. Germline V gene data show CDR1 as SGHRS and CDR2 as YFSETQ. CDR3 coding DNA: TGCGCCAGCAGCCAGAGGACAGGGAACACCGGGGAGCTGTTTTTT. Protein sequence: CASSQRTGNTGELFF. The full variable domain, with the rest looked up from reference TRBV5-1 and TRBJ2-2, is KAGVTQTPRYLIKTRGQQVTLSCSPISGHRSVSWYQQTPGQGLQFLFEYFSETQRNKGNFPGRFSGRQFSNSRSEMNVSTLELGDSALYLCASSQRTGNTGELFFGEGSRLTVL.

A word on this clone: This same CDR3 is encoded by further DNA sequences in the sample. This chain connects TRBV19 to TRBJ1-5, with D perhaps TRBD1 (6 bases). Germline V CDR1 and CDR2: LNHDA, SQIVND (reference sequence). There are 13 residues in the CDR3. Trimming removed 2 bases at V and 7 bases at J, with 9 bases between. DNA for the CDR3: TGTGCCAGTAGTATACAGGGGACCCAGCCCCAGCATTTT. It yields the protein CASSIQGTQPQHF.